A single sample is the source of the 30 T cell receptor beta chains below, sequenced in a study of T cells after yellow fever vaccination. One entry per CDR3 protein results from TCRdb running MiXCR on the 5' RACE reads. The profile shows a few hundred thousand distinct CDR3 sequences, approximately 7% of them singletons. This sample comprised PBMCs, obtained roughly 47 days after the first yellow fever vaccination. The receptors derive from a man between 18 and 29 years old who received the YFV17D yellow fever vaccine.

This clonotype was seen a handful of times. The gene calls are TRBV12-3 or TRBV12-4 and TRBJ2-1; D assignment may be TRBD1 or TRBD2 (5 bases each). Trimming stripped 2 bases from V and 5 bases from J, with 13 bases between. The CDR3 runs 15 residues. CDR3 DNA: TGTGCCAGCAGTTTAAGGCAGGGAGTAAACAATGAGCAGTTCTTC. Amino acid sequence: CASSLRQGVNNEQFF.

This clonotype was seen more than once but under ten times. The chain couples TRBV7-9 to TRBJ2-1; D might be TRBD1 (6 bases). The CDR3 totals 14 residues. V lost 10 bases, J lost 0 bases, and 13 bases lay in between. Germline lookup yields CDR1 SEHNR and CDR2 FQNEAQ (reference sequence). The CDR3 reads CAIPDSLSYNEQFF. CDR3 coding DNA: TGTGCCATCCCGGACAGCCTCTCCTACAATGAGCAGTTCTTC.

This clonotype was observed a few times. The rearrangement uses TRBV11-2 and TRBJ2-5; TRBD2 agrees at 7 bases. The ends lost 5 bases at V and 4 bases at J; junction bases unmatched: 7. The CDR3 runs 14 residues. Germline V gene sequence: CDR1 SGHAT, CDR2 FQNNGV. In nucleotides, the CDR3 is TGTGCCAGCAGCCCCAGAGCGGGGCGAGAGACCCAGTACTTC. It specifies CASSPRAGRETQYF.

The chain employs TRBV10-3 and TRBJ1-5; D might be TRBD1 (5 bases). The CDR3 runs to 13 residues. The ends were cut back, 4 bases at V and 5 bases at J, with 9 bases in the middle. Germline V gene data show CDR1 as ENHRY and CDR2 as SYGVKD. DNA of the CDR3: TGTGCCATCAGTGTAAGGGGTGATCAGCCCCAGCATTTT. It translates to CAISVRGDQPQHF.

The chain's CDR3 is CASSFAGRHAEQFF. The DNA of the CDR3 is TGTGCCAGCAGTTTCGCGGGGCGACATGCGGAGCAGTTCTTC. This chain links TRBV12-3 or TRBV12-4 with TRBJ2-1; D might be TRBD2 (6 bases). The CDR3 covers 14 residues. Trimming took 3 bases from V and 10 from J, leaving 16 bases between them.

This clonotype has at least ten counts. The rearrangement links TRBV15 to TRBJ2-1, with TRBD2 as a possible D gene (5 bases). The CDR3 length is 17 residues. The V gene lost 1 base and the J gene lost 5 bases, with 18 bases spanning the gap. CDR1 LNHNV and CDR2 YYDKDF come from the germline V gene (reference sequence). The CDR3 spells CATSRAPMRERDNEQFF. Written as DNA, the CDR3 is TGTGCCACCAGCAGAGCCCCCATGAGGGAACGAGACAATGAGCAGTTCTTC.

The genes are TRBV30 and TRBJ2-4, with a weak D call TRBD2 (6 bases). Trimming removed 0 bases at V and 10 bases at J, with 7 bases between. The CDR3 is 11 amino acids. Germline CDR1 is GTSNPN and CDR2 is SVGIG (reference sequence). The CDR3 region has the DNA TGTGCCTGGAGTGTGGGGAGGATTCAGTACTTC. Translating gives CAWSVGRIQYF.

This clonotype has a handful of counts. The chain couples TRBV13 to TRBJ2-1; 10 positions match TRBD2. The CDR3 runs 19 residues. V lost 0 bases to trimming and J lost 7 bases; unmatched junction nucleotides: 15. Germline CDR1 reads PRHDT; CDR2 reads FYEKMQ (reference sequence). The CDR3 loop reads CASSLGLIVMVAGGNEQFF. CDR3 in DNA: TGTGCCAGCAGCTTAGGCCTAATCGTGATGGTAGCGGGGGGTAATGAGCAGTTCTTC. The variable domain in full, completed from reference TRBV13 and TRBJ2-1, reads AAGVIQSPRHLIKEKRETATLKCYPIPRHDTVYWYQQGPGQDPQFLISFYEKMQSDKGSIPDRFSAQQFSDYHSELNMSSLELGDSALYFCASSLGLIVMVAGGNEQFFGPGTRLTVL.

This clonotype has a count of ten or more. CDR3 region: CASSYRSGGASETQYF. The CDR3 DNA follows: TGTGCCAGCAGTTACCGGTCAGGGGGCGCGTCGGAGACCCAGTACTTC. The chain links TRBV6-5 to TRBJ2-5; 8 bases match TRBD1. Unmatched junction bases numbered 10, after V lost 2 bases and J lost 5 bases. The CDR3 is made up of 16 amino acids. Germline V gene lookup returns CDR1 MNHEY and CDR2 SVGAGI.

The rearrangement links TRBV7-6 to TRBJ1-2; D ambiguous. V was shortened by 5 bases and J by 4 bases, with 14 bases between the two germline ends. Germline CDR1 reads SGHVS; CDR2 reads FNYEAQ. The CDR3 loop spans 14 amino acids. The CDR3: CASSNPGLGYGYTF. As DNA, the CDR3 is TGTGCCAGCAGCAACCCGGGCCTCGGCTATGGCTACACCTTC.

This clonotype was recorded at least ten times. The chain uses TRBV7-2 and TRBJ1-4; D is possibly TRBD1 (6 bases). The CDR3 covers 14 residues. Germline CDR1 and CDR2: SGHTA and FQGNSA. The germline V and J ends were trimmed by 3 bases and 7 bases, with 12 bases remaining between them. The CDR3 sequence: CASSFSRQVEKLFF. The CDR3 DNA is TGTGCCAGCAGCTTTAGTCGACAGGTTGAAAAACTGTTTTTT.

This clonotype was picked up a small number of times. The chain has TRBV29-1 and TRBJ2-7; D not resolved. The CDR3 runs to 11 residues. CDR1 and CDR2 from the germline V gene are SQVTM and ANQGSEA. Trimming took off 7 bases at V and 3 bases at J, with 10 bases between the two ends. The CDR3 sequence: CSGSYGYEQYF. In DNA form, the CDR3 reads TGCAGCGGGAGCTACGGCTACGAGCAGTACTTC.

The rearrangement links TRBV27 to TRBJ2-1; no definite D call. Germline V gene data show CDR1 as MNHEY and CDR2 as SMNVEV (reference sequence). The CDR3 consists of 13 residues. The V and J ends lost 2 bases and 14 bases respectively, with 16 bases between them. The CDR3 DNA sequence: TGTGCCAGCAGTTTACCCCCGCCCGCCCATGAGTTCTTC. Translation: CASSLPPPAHEFF.

V gene TRBV10-2 combines with J gene TRBJ2-7; D is undetermined. The CDR3 has 11 residues. The V end was cut by 3 bases, the J end by 5 bases, with 5 bases between. The germline gives CDR1 WSHSY, CDR2 SAAADI. CDR3 amino acids: CASSDVNEQYF. The DNA for the CDR3 is TGCGCCAGCAGTGACGTTAACGAGCAGTACTTC.

J is TRBJ1-2 and V is TRBV6-1, with D perhaps TRBD1 (5 bases). Trimming pared 6 bases from V and 4 bases from J, leaving 18 bases between. The CDR3 is 15 amino acids. Germline CDR1 MNHNS, CDR2 SASEGT. The CDR3 spells CASSLEGSGPYGYTF. Here the CDR3 DNA reads TGTGCCAGCAGCCTTGAGGGGAGTGGCCCCTATGGCTACACCTTC.

The chain combines TRBV21-1 with TRBJ2-7; TRBD2, the table's D call, lacks a check against the DNA. TRBV21-1 is listed as a pseudogene. The CDR3 consists of 12 residues. For the CDR3, the DNA is TGTGCCCCACGAGGGCGATCCTACGAGCAGTACGTC. It is translated as CAPRGRSYEQYV.

This clonotype was detected many times. The chain joins TRBV7-2 to TRBJ2-1; 7 bases align to TRBD1. Trimming took 6 bases from V and 9 from J; bases not matched to a gene: 11. Germline V gene sequence: CDR1 SGHTA, CDR2 FQGNSA. The CDR3 runs 14 residues. CDR3 sequence reads: CASRLARGSSEQFF. CDR3 bases: TGTGCCAGCAGGCTCGCCAGGGGGTCCAGTGAGCAGTTCTTC.

This clonotype was detected a few times. The chain carries TRBV7-9 and TRBJ1-1; D is possibly TRBD1 (6 bases). The V and J ends lost 3 bases and 7 bases respectively, with 21 bases between them. Germline V gene data show CDR1 as SEHNR and CDR2 as FQNEAQ (reference sequence). The CDR3 totals 16 residues. The CDR3 sequence is CASSFEGSGAWGEAFF. The CDR3 coding sequence is TGTGCCAGCAGCTTTGAAGGTTCGGGGGCATGGGGTGAAGCTTTCTTT.

This sequence joins TRBV7-9 and TRBJ2-7, with 10 bases identical to TRBD1. From germline, CDR1 is SEHNR and CDR2 FQNEAQ (reference sequence). The CDR3 sequence is 16 residues long. V lost 4 bases to trimming and J lost 3 bases; unmatched junction nucleotides: 9. The CDR3 spells CASSSQPGQGNYEQYF. CDR3 nucleotide sequence: TGTGCCAGCAGCTCCCAACCGGGACAGGGGAACTACGAGCAGTACTTC.

There are a few counts of this clonotype. This chain joins TRBV5-5 and TRBJ2-1, with 12 bases fitting TRBD1. V trimming: 4 bases; J trimming: 2 bases; junction bases outside the gene matches: 7. The germline V gene has CDR1 SGHKS and CDR2 YYEKEE (reference sequence). The length of the CDR3 is 17 residues. CDR3 DNA: TGTGCCAGCAGCCCCGCCGGGACAGGGGGCCCCTACAATGAGCAGTTCTTC. Residues: CASSPAGTGGPYNEQFF.

This clonotype came up a few times. J is TRBJ2-2 and V is TRBV29-1; D is ambiguous. The V gene's germline CDR1 is SQVTM and CDR2 ANQGSEA. V was pared by 8 bases and J by 5 bases, with 18 bases between. The CDR3 covers 14 residues. The CDR3 DNA follows: TGCAGCATCCTGTCCTTCGAGGATACCGGGGAGCTGTTTTTT. Translating it yields CSILSFEDTGELFF.

In this sample, this clonotype turned up many times. V and J are TRBV7-2 and TRBJ2-7; D is uncertain. Looked up from germline, CDR1 is SGHTA and CDR2 is FQGNSA. The CDR3 totals 14 residues. Trimming stripped 4 bases from V and 3 bases from J, with 13 bases between. The CDR3 region has the DNA TGTGCCAGCAGCTCACGACCAGACGGCTACGAGCAGTACTTC. As protein: CASSSRPDGYEQYF.

About this clonotype itself: The junction departs from germline at one end; a sequencing error may be responsible. The V and J genes are TRBV12-3 or TRBV12-4 and TRBJ1-2; no clear D. This CDR3 spans 12 amino acids. This CDR3 reads CAISPAPGGYTF. The CDR3 region has the DNA TGTGCCATCAGTCCAGCTCCGGGGGGCTACACCTTC.

This clonotype appeared a few times. The V and J genes are TRBV5-6 and TRBJ2-2; D assignment may be TRBD1 or TRBD2 (5 bases each). This CDR3 is built from 18 residues. The V end lost 1 base, the J end lost 0 bases, and 16 bases lay between the germline ends. CDR1 and CDR2 from the germline V gene are SGHDT and YYEEEE. CDR3 region: CASSLHRDRGANTGELFF. CDR3 nucleotides: TGTGCCAGCAGCTTGCACCGGGACCGCGGCGCGAACACCGGGGAGCTGTTTTTT.

The chain links TRBV5-7 to TRBJ2-2; D is undetermined. TRBV5-7 is flagged as an ORF with uncertain function. This CDR3 region has 12 residues. V was clipped by 5 bases and J by 0 bases, with 2 bases between them. The CDR3 nucleotides read TGTGCCAGCAGAACGAACACCGGGGAGCTGTTTTTT. This translates into CASRTNTGELFF.

The rearrangement uses TRBV29-1 and TRBJ2-3; no firm D call. The CDR3 is made up of 12 amino acids. The germline V gene has CDR1 SQVTM and CDR2 ANQGSEA. V gave up 7 bases and J gave up 2 bases, with 10 bases separating them. This CDR3 is CSEQASTDTQYF. CDR3 bases: TGCAGCGAACAAGCTTCCACAGATACGCAGTATTTT.

The chain recombines TRBV20-1 with TRBJ2-1; 9 bases are shared with TRBD1. The CDR3 covers 14 residues. With 5 bases clipped from V and 2 bases from J, the junction kept 4 bases outside the gene matches. Germline V gives CDR1 DFQATT, CDR2 SNEGSKA (reference sequence). The CDR3 DNA reads as TGCAGTGCTGAGGGGGACAGGGCCTACAATGAGCAGTTCTTC. Translated, it gives CSAEGDRAYNEQFF.

There are many counts of this clonotype. The V and J genes are TRBV2 and TRBJ2-3; tentatively, D is TRBD1 (8 bases). Trimming removed 8 bases from V and 3 bases from J, with 12 bases in between. Germline V gene lookup returns CDR1 SNHLY and CDR2 FYNNEI. The CDR3 is made up of 13 amino acids. The CDR3 nucleotides are TGTGCCAGCGTACAGGGGGGGACAGATACGCAGTATTTT. Its protein is CASVQGGTDTQYF.

The table lists this clonotype with a few counts. The genes are TRBV14 and TRBJ2-6; TRBD1 matches at 8 bases. The germline gives CDR1 SGHDN, CDR2 FVKESK. The trim removed 1 base at V and 11 bases at J, leaving 7 bases unmatched. This CDR3 has 15 residues. The CDR3 region has the DNA TGTGCCAGCAGCCAAGGGCAGGGGGCGCGGTACGTCCTGACTTTC. Amino acids: CASSQGQGARYVLTF.

The chain links TRBV11-2 to TRBJ1-2, with D perhaps matching TRBD1 (6 bases). CDR1 is SGHAT, CDR2 FQNNGV, per germline. CDR3 length: 16 amino acids. Trimming removed 3 bases at V and 0 bases at J, with 14 bases between. CDR3 sequence (DNA): TGTGCCAGCAGCTTCAAGGACAGCGCGACTAACTATGGCTACACCTTC. It encodes CASSFKDSATNYGYTF. Together with reference TRBV11-2 and TRBJ1-2, the CDR3 gives the full variable domain: EAGVAQSPRYKIIEKRQSVAFWCNPISGHATLYWYQQILGQGPKLLIQFQNNGVVDDSQLPKDRFSAERLKGVDSTLKIQPAKLEDSAVYLCASSFKDSATNYGYTFGSGTRLTVV.